Shown below are 2 T cell receptor beta chains from a single sample sequenced in a study of T cell responses to AZD1222 COVID-19 vaccine. TCRdb's table, derived via immunoSEQ multiplex PCR, lists solely in-frame clones and lacks some. The data show 130,000 or so clones, about 89% seen once. Source: peripheral blood, taken on day 0 of AZD1222 vaccination. The receptors come from an adult in good health.

This clone was recorded once. The J gene is TRBJ1-1, the V gene TRBV4-3; D not resolved. Germline V CDR1 and CDR2: LGHNA, YSLEER. Trimming took 4 bases from V and 5 from J, leaving 14 bases between them. The CDR3 has 14 residues. CDR3 region: CASSPSPGWTEAFF. The DNA for the CDR3 is TGCGCCAGCAGCCCGAGCCCCGGGTGGACTGAAGCTTTCTTT.

V and J are TRBV5-5 and TRBJ1-1; no clear D gene. The CDR3 spans 14 residues. CDR1 is SGHKS and CDR2 is YYEKEE in the germline V gene (reference sequence). Deletions cut 3 bases from V and 2 bases from J, with 11 bases between. CDR3 nucleotides: TGTGCCAGCAGCTACCCACCTACCAACACTGAAGCTTTCTTT. Residues: CASSYPPTNTEAFF.